These 27 T cell receptor beta chains share one sample of origin, sequenced in a study of T-cell reconstitution after alpha-beta-depleted transplantation in children. Unique molecular identifiers featured in how the TCRbeta library was prepared. A single record per CDR3 protein comes from TCRdb applying MiXCR to the PCR reads. This sample has hundreds of thousands of distinct CDR3 sequences; approximately 22% occur once, and the top ten carry 13% to 15%. The sequences come from PBMCs, mostly from graft donor cells, collected 360 days after TCRalphabeta/CD19-depleted stem cell transplant. The receptor set was obtained from a boy in the first two years of life who had a stem cell transplant for acute myeloid leukemia, so the T cells may come from the graft donor.

This clonotype was counted between two and nine times. The chain combines TRBV20-1 with TRBJ1-1; weak D call: TRBD1 (6 bases). This CDR3 is built from 12 residues. Trimming cost V 6 bases and J 3 bases, with 11 bases left between them. Per the germline V gene, CDR1 is DFQATT and CDR2 is SNEGSKA (reference sequence). The chain's CDR3 is CSAVQGDTEAFF. The CDR3 DNA reads as TGCAGTGCAGTACAGGGAGACACTGAAGCTTTCTTT.

V and J are TRBV18 and TRBJ2-5; a weak D match, TRBD2 (5 bases). Trimming took 3 bases from V and 4 from J, leaving 15 bases between them. The CDR3 length is 15 residues. Germline CDR1 and CDR2: KGHSH and LQKENI. DNA of the CDR3: TGTGCCAGCTCACCGCAGAGGGCAGACCCAGAGACCCAGTACTTC. It translates to CASSPQRADPETQYF.

This clonotype turned up a few times. This sequence joins TRBV15 and TRBJ2-7; TRBD1 matches 9 bases. CDR1 is LNHNV, CDR2 YYDKDF, per germline (reference sequence). The CDR3 is made up of 18 amino acids. V lost 2 bases to trimming and J lost 3 bases; unmatched junction nucleotides: 14. CDR3 sequence (DNA): TGTGCCACCAGCAGAACCTCTCACTCCGGGACAGGGTTCTACGAGCAGTACTTC. It is translated as CATSRTSHSGTGFYEQYF.

The V and J genes are TRBV4-3 and TRBJ2-1, with a weak D call TRBD2 (7 bases). There are 14 residues in the CDR3. Trimming cost V 3 bases and J 7 bases, with 13 bases left between them. The germline CDR1 and CDR2 sequences are LGHNA and YSLEER. The CDR3 loop reads CASSQRGGLNEQFF. CDR3 DNA sequence: TGCGCCAGCAGCCAGAGGGGGGGCTTGAATGAGCAGTTCTTC.

This clonotype appeared a few times. The chain carries TRBV11-2 and TRBJ2-7; D is uncertain. The CDR3 is made up of 12 amino acids. V was shortened by 2 bases and J by 6 bases, with 8 bases between the two germline ends. The germline gives CDR1 SGHAT, CDR2 FQNNGV. CDR3 amino acids: CASSLWVGEQYF. The CDR3 coding sequence is TGTGCCAGCAGCTTATGGGTGGGCGAGCAGTACTTC.

The table lists this clonotype with many counts. The CDR3 DNA reads TGCGCCAGCAGCTTGGTACAGGGGGCGCGGACTGAAGCTTTCTTT. It translates to CASSLVQGARTEAFF. This chain joins TRBV5-1 and TRBJ1-1; 9 nucleotides align to TRBD1. The junction had 5 bases not matched to a gene; V was cut back by 0 bases and J by 5 bases. CDR1 SGHRS and CDR2 YFSETQ come from the germline V gene. The CDR3 runs 15 residues.

The rearrangement links TRBV9 to TRBJ2-2; the match to TRBD1 covers 9 bases. This CDR3 is 16 amino acids long. The V gene's germline CDR1 is SGDLS and CDR2 YYNGEE. Trimming at V came to 0 bases and at J to 5 bases, leaving 5 bases not matched to a gene. CDR3 amino acids: CASSVARTGVTGELFF. CDR3 DNA: TGTGCCAGCAGCGTAGCTCGGACAGGGGTTACCGGGGAGCTGTTTTTT.

This clonotype was seen at least ten times. The chain employs TRBV9 and TRBJ2-1; D may be TRBD1 or TRBD2 (6 bases each). The germline V and J ends were trimmed by 2 bases and 3 bases, with 12 bases remaining between them. Germline CDR1 and CDR2: SGDLS and YYNGEE. This CDR3 is 15 amino acids long. CDR3 sequence (DNA): TGTGCCAGCAGCGTGGAGGGGGGACTCTACAATGAGCAGTTCTTC. It translates to CASSVEGGLYNEQFF.

This clonotype was detected ten times or more. The chain employs TRBV27 and TRBJ2-7, with 9 bases fitting TRBD1. This CDR3 is 15 amino acids long. The J segment lost 2 bases and the V segment lost 5 bases, leaving 7 bases of the junction unmatched. CDR1 is MNHEY and CDR2 is SMNVEV in the germline V gene (reference sequence). In DNA, the CDR3 is TGTGCCAGCAGTGAAACAGGGGGCGCCCCCTACGAGCAGTACTTC. This codes for CASSETGGAPYEQYF.

This clonotype was counted between two and nine times. This chain links TRBV24-1 with TRBJ2-1; D is unresolved. Germline loops: CDR1 KGHDR, CDR2 SFDVKD. This CDR3 comprises 13 residues. V shed 0 bases and J shed 9 bases, with 8 bases lying between them. The CDR3 bases are TGTGCCACCAGTGATTTGCAGGTCAGTGAGCAGTTCTTC. Translating it yields CATSDLQVSEQFF.

This clonotype was picked up many times. CDR3: CSVRQKDQPQHF. The CDR3 DNA is TGCAGCGTGAGACAGAAGGATCAGCCCCAGCATTTT. This chain connects TRBV29-1 to TRBJ1-5; possibly TRBD1 for D (5 bases). The V gene's germline CDR1 is SQVTM and CDR2 ANQGSEA. The ends were cut back, 6 bases at V and 5 bases at J, with 11 bases in the middle. The CDR3 has 12 amino acids. Combining the CDR3 with reference TRBV29-1 and TRBJ1-5 gives the whole variable domain SAVISQKPSRDICQRGTSLTIQCQVDSQVTMMFWYRQQPGQSLTLIATANQGSEATYESGFVIDKFPISRPNLTFSTLTVSNMSPEDSSIYLCSVRQKDQPQHFGDGTRLSIL.

V and J are TRBV14 and TRBJ2-1; D might be TRBD1 (6 bases). Germline CDR1 and CDR2: SGHDN and FVKESK. V was shortened by 4 bases and J by 7 bases, with 17 bases between the two germline ends. The length of the CDR3 is 15 residues. The CDR3 spells CASSRVHGTWNEQFF. The CDR3 DNA is TGTGCCAGCAGCCGAGTTCACGGGACATGGAATGAGCAGTTCTTC.

V usage is TRBV10-2 and J usage is TRBJ2-1, with 7 bases aligning to TRBD1. Trimming at V came to 7 bases and at J to 0 bases, leaving 6 bases not matched to a gene. Germline CDR1 WSHSY, CDR2 SAAADI. The CDR3 sequence is 15 residues long. In nucleotides, the CDR3 is TGCGCCAGCATAGGACAGGAAAGCTCCTACAATGAGCAGTTCTTC. This gives the protein CASIGQESSYNEQFF.

The rearrangement links TRBV4-3 to TRBJ2-3, with a weak D call TRBD1 (6 bases). V dropped 4 bases and J dropped 2 bases, with 19 bases sitting between them. The CDR3 spans 17 residues. CDR1 LGHNA and CDR2 YSLEER come from the germline V gene. CDR3 sequence (DNA): TGCGCCAGCAGCCTCTCCCCCGGGACACTATCCACAGATACGCAGTATTTT. Amino acid sequence: CASSLSPGTLSTDTQYF.

Details on this clonotype: This may arise from a read error, as a much more abundant clone is one base away. V is TRBV20-1 and J is TRBJ2-5, with 7 bases matching TRBD2. Germline lookup yields CDR1 DFQATT and CDR2 SNEGSKA (reference sequence). The length of the CDR3 is 16 residues. This chain's CDR3 is CCARTHGGVRKETQYF. The CDR3 bases are TGCTGTGCTAGAACCCATGGGGGGGTTCGAAAAGAGACCCAGTACTTC.

This clonotype has a handful of counts. This sequence joins TRBV6-5 and TRBJ2-1, with 12 bases lining up with TRBD2. The CDR3 has 15 residues. The V gene end was trimmed by 4 bases and the J gene end by 8 bases; junction bases not matched to a gene: 6. Germline lookup yields CDR1 MNHEY and CDR2 SVGAGI. This CDR3 reads CASSSLAGGSYEQFF. DNA of the CDR3: TGTGCCAGCAGTTCACTAGCGGGGGGCTCTTATGAGCAGTTCTTC.

The chain combines TRBV21-1 with TRBJ2-7; the D call of TRBD2 is as the table states it, not checked on the DNA. TRBV21-1 is described as a pseudogene. The CDR3 loop spans 17 amino acids. CDR3 region: CASSRIKQGPSSYEQYV. CDR3 bases: TGTGCCAGCAGCAGGATTAAACAGGGCCCCTCTTCCTACGAGCAGTACGTC.

This chain joins TRBV24-1 and TRBJ1-2; weak D call: TRBD1 (6 bases). The CDR3 covers 14 residues. Trimming shortened V by 5 bases and J by 3 bases, and 12 bases separated the two germline ends. CDR1 and CDR2 (germline): KGHDR, SFDVKD. Here the CDR3 reads CATSGGGPDYGYTF. CDR3 coding DNA: TGTGCCACCAGTGGTGGGGGGCCGGACTATGGCTACACCTTC.

The V gene is TRBV5-1, the J gene TRBJ2-5; D possibly corresponds to TRBD1 (6 bases). Per the germline V gene, CDR1 is SGHRS and CDR2 is YFSETQ. Trimming left V 2 bases short and J 5 bases short, with 25 bases between. The CDR3 consists of 18 residues. The CDR3 is CASSFLGQIIGQAETQYF. CDR3 in DNA: TGCGCCAGCAGCTTTCTCGGACAGATAATAGGACAAGCGGAGACCCAGTACTTC.

This clonotype was observed at least ten times. The chain combines TRBV12-3 or TRBV12-4 with TRBJ2-5; 9 nucleotides match TRBD2. Trimming cost V 6 bases and J 3 bases; bases outside gene matches: 8. The length of the CDR3 is 15 residues. This CDR3 reads CASSLGGGAEETQYF. For the CDR3, the DNA is TGTGCCAGCAGCCTTGGCGGGGGGGCTGAAGAGACCCAGTACTTC.

V and J are TRBV6-2 or TRBV6-3 and TRBJ2-3; TRBD2 matches 7 bases. The CDR3 sequence is 21 residues long. With V trimmed by 7 bases and J by 0 bases, 25 bases remained unmatched. Germline-derived CDR1 and CDR2 are MNHEY and SVGEGT. CDR3 loop: CASTPRAFRDYQSSSTDTQYF. The CDR3 bases are TGTGCCAGCACCCCGAGGGCCTTCCGGGACTACCAATCCTCTAGCACAGATACGCAGTATTTT.

The rearrangement uses TRBV29-1 and TRBJ2-2; weak D call: TRBD1 (6 bases). Germline V CDR1 and CDR2: SQVTM, ANQGSEA. This CDR3 contains 12 residues. V gave up 7 bases and J gave up 5 bases, with 11 bases separating them. For the CDR3, the DNA is TGCAGCGCACAGGGTCGGACCGGGGAGCTGTTTTTT. It specifies CSAQGRTGELFF.

In its sample, this clonotype was seen a few times. The J gene is TRBJ2-7, the V gene TRBV6-1; TRBD1 matches at 7 bases. CDR1 and CDR2 from the germline V gene are MNHNS and SASEGT. Trimming cost V 5 bases and J 0 bases; bases outside gene matches: 16. The CDR3 contains 18 residues. The chain's CDR3 is CASSSDRAVKVGSYEQYF. The CDR3 DNA is TGTGCCAGCAGTAGTGACAGGGCTGTTAAAGTGGGCTCCTACGAGCAGTACTTC.

The chain carries TRBV27 and TRBJ2-2; D may match TRBD1 or TRBD2 (6 bases each). The CDR3 extends over 17 amino acids. Germline V gene sequence: CDR1 MNHEY, CDR2 SMNVEV (reference sequence). Trimming shortened V by 2 bases and J by 5 bases, and 18 bases separated the two germline ends. CDR3 protein: CASSLTPGGAWTGELFF. CDR3 nucleotide sequence: TGTGCCAGCAGTTTAACGCCCGGGGGCGCGTGGACCGGGGAGCTGTTTTTT.

The V gene is TRBV15, the J gene TRBJ2-1, with TRBD1 identical over 8 bases. V was pared by 4 bases and J by 4 bases, with 6 bases of the junction left unmatched. This CDR3 comprises 15 residues. Germline CDR1 reads LNHNV; CDR2 reads YYDKDF (reference sequence). The CDR3 nucleotides are TGTGCCACCAGCACCGACAGGGGTTTTTACAATGAGCAGTTCTTC. Its translation is CATSTDRGFYNEQFF.

V gene TRBV5-1 combines with J gene TRBJ2-1, with D possibly being TRBD2 (5 bases). The V end was cut by 0 bases, the J end by 9 bases, with 10 bases between. This CDR3 has 13 amino acids. Germline-derived CDR1 and CDR2 are SGHRS and YFSETQ. CDR3 bases: TGCGCCAGCAGCTTGGTAGGGAGCGGTGAGCAGTTCTTC. Translated: CASSLVGSGEQFF.

This rearrangement joins TRBV29-1 to TRBJ2-5; tentative D call: TRBD2 (6 bases). Germline CDR1 is SQVTM and CDR2 is ANQGSEA. V shed 7 bases and J shed 4 bases, with 16 bases lying between them. The length of the CDR3 is 13 residues. In DNA form, the CDR3 reads TGCAGCGCCGGGACTTCCATCGTAGAGACCCAGTACTTC. Protein product: CSAGTSIVETQYF.